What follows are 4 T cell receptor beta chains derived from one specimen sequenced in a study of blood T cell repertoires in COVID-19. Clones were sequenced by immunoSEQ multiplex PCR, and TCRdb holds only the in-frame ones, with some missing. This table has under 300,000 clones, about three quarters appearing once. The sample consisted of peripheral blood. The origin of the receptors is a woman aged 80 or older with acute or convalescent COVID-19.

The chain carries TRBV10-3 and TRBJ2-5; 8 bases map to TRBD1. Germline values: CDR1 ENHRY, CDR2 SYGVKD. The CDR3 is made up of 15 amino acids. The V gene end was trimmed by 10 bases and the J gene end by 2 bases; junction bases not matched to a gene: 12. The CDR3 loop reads CATRDSGTGQETQYF. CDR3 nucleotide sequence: TGTGCCACCAGGGATTCCGGGACAGGACAAGAGACCCAGTACTTC.

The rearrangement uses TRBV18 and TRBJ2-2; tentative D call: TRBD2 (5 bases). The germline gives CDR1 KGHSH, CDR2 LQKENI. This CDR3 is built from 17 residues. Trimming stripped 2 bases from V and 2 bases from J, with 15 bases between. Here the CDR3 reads CASSPGWKSGNTGELFF. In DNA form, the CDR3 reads TGTGCCAGCTCACCAGGGTGGAAGAGCGGCAACACCGGGGAGCTGTTTTTT.

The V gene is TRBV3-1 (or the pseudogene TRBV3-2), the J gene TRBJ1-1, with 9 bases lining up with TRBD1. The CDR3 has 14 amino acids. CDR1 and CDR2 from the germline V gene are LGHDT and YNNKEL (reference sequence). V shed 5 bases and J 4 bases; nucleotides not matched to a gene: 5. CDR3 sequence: CASSSRDRATEAFF. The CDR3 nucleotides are TGTGCCAGCAGCTCCCGGGACAGGGCCACTGAAGCTTTCTTT.

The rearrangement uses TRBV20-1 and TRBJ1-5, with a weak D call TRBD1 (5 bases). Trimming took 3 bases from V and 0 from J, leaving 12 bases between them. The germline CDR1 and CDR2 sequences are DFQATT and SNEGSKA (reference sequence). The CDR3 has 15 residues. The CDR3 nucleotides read TGCAGTGCTAGTTCGGACAAAACTAGCAATCAGCCCCAGCATTTT. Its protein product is CSASSDKTSNQPQHF.